This section outlines one T cell receptor (beta chain) sequence together with its context. The CDR3 consists of 14 residues. Trimming at V came to 1 base and at J to 10 bases, leaving 8 bases not matched to a gene. Germline V lookup: CDR1 SGDLS, CDR2 YYNGEE. As originally analysed: Reference gene primer amplification gave estimated nucleated cell counts. The table came from immunoSEQ multiplex PCR; TCRdb's copy has only in-frame clones and leaves some out. V, J and clone size are those of that table, while D and trimming were read from the DNA. The repertoire has under 200,000 clones, about four fifths of them found once; the top ten carry nearly 3.5%. The sample comes from a study of blood T cell repertoires in COVID-19. This study enrolled people aged roughly 18 to 89 from under 25 US geographic areas.

This TCR was recovered from an older woman who had recovered from COVID-19. Sequenced material: PBMCs or T cells enriched from blood (not recorded which). The V gene is TRBV9, the J gene TRBJ1-2, with 9 nucleotides matching TRBD1. For the CDR3, the DNA is TGTGCCAGCAGCGTACAGGGACAGGGTTCATACTACACCTTC. This encodes CASSVQGQGSYYTF.